These T cell receptor beta chains were read from a single sample in a study of blood T cell repertoires in COVID-19. Libraries were prepared by immunoSEQ multiplex PCR; TCRdb keeps only in-frame clonotypes and omits some of them. The table includes tens of thousands of clones, about four fifths detected once. The sequenced material came from peripheral blood. These receptors all come from a man aged 55 to 70 with COVID-19, enrolled during active disease. Both conserved end residues are part of each CDR3. D genes are given only for firm matches. Expanded clones are given a class, and other clones once, few, many or no size at all.

J gene: TRBJ2-5
clone size: .
V gene: TRBV5-1
D gene: TRBD2
CDR3 DNA: TGCGCCAGCAGCCCCGGGGGGGCCGGGCAAGAGACCCAGTACTTC
CDR3 protein: CASSPGGAGQETQYF

J gene: TRBJ2-7
clone size: .
V gene: TRBV7-2
D gene: TRBD2
CDR3 DNA: TGTGCCAGCAGCGACGGTTCCGGGACTAGAGCCCCGTACTTC
CDR3 protein: CASSDGSGTRAPYF

J gene: TRBJ1-2
clone size: .
V gene: TRBV5-1
D gene: .
CDR3 DNA: TGCGCCAGCAGCTCAGGGGCGGCTTTTGACTATGGCTACACCTTC
CDR3 protein: CASSSGAAFDYGYTF

J gene: TRBJ2-7
clone size: .
V gene: TRBV2
D gene: .
CDR3 DNA: TGTGCCAGCAGTGGTCAGGGCCACGAGCAGTACTTC
CDR3 protein: CASSGQGHEQYF

J gene: TRBJ2-7
clone size: .
V gene: TRBV19
D gene: .
CDR3 DNA: TGTGCCAGTAGTATAGTTCGGGGGTCCTCCTACGAGCAGTACTTC
CDR3 protein: CASSIVRGSSYEQYF

J gene: TRBJ1-1
clone size: .
V gene: TRBV7-9
D gene: .
CDR3 DNA: TGTGCCAGCAGCTTTGATTCGTGGCACCTCAACACTGAAGCTTTCTTT
CDR3 protein: CASSFDSWHLNTEAFF

J gene: TRBJ2-2
clone size: .
V gene: TRBV19
D gene: TRBD2
CDR3 DNA: TGTGCCAGTAGCCAAGAAGCTCTAGCGGGGGTCACCGAGGAGCTGTTTTTT
CDR3 protein: CASSQEALAGVTEELFF

J gene: TRBJ2-3
clone size: .
V gene: TRBV30
D gene: TRBD2
CDR3 DNA: TGTGCCGGCCCTACTAGCGGTTCCACAGATACGCAGTATTTT
CDR3 protein: CAGPTSGSTDTQYF

J gene: TRBJ2-3
clone size: .
V gene: TRBV19
D gene: .
CDR3 DNA: TGTGCCACCGCGGACAGTTTTGTGGCAGATACGCAGTATTTT
CDR3 protein: CATADSFVADTQYF

J gene: TRBJ2-1
clone size: few
V gene: TRBV30
D gene: TRBD2
CDR3 DNA: TGTGCCTGGAGTGTAGGACTAGCGGGAGCTCGTACCTACAATGAGCAGTTCTTC
CDR3 protein: CAWSVGLAGARTYNEQFF

J gene: TRBJ2-3
clone size: .
V gene: TRBV11-2
D gene: .
CDR3 DNA: TGTGCCAGCAGGGGCATGCGGGGGCGCACAGATACGCAGTATTTT
CDR3 protein: CASRGMRGRTDTQYF

J gene: TRBJ2-2
clone size: few
V gene: TRBV4-1
D gene: TRBD2
CDR3 DNA: TGCGCCAGCAGACTCGGGCTAGCGGGGGCCCAAACCGGGGAGCTGTTTTTT
CDR3 protein: CASRLGLAGAQTGELFF

J gene: TRBJ2-6
clone size: .
V gene: TRBV6-6
D gene: .
CDR3 DNA: TGTGCCAGCAGTCCTCAGGGTTTCTCTGGGGCCAACGTCCTGACTTTC
CDR3 protein: CASSPQGFSGANVLTF

J gene: TRBJ2-2
clone size: .
V gene: TRBV11-3
D gene: TRBD2
CDR3 DNA: TGTGCCAGCAGCCCCAGCGGGGTTAACACCGGGGAGCTGTTTTTT
CDR3 protein: CASSPSGVNTGELFF

J gene: TRBJ1-4
clone size: .
V gene: TRBV11-3
D gene: .
CDR3 DNA: TGTGCCAGCAGCCAAAATGAAAAACTGTTTTTT
CDR3 protein: CASSQNEKLFF

J gene: TRBJ1-4
clone size: .
V gene: TRBV9
D gene: TRBD1
CDR3 DNA: TGTGCCAGCAGCCCTCCCCAGACAGGGGGAGGTGAAAAACTGTTTTTT
CDR3 protein: CASSPPQTGGGEKLFF

J gene: TRBJ1-1
clone size: .
V gene: TRBV30
D gene: .
CDR3 DNA: TGTGCCTGGAGGAAACAGGGTTCGAGCACTGAAGCTTTCTTT
CDR3 protein: CAWRKQGSSTEAFF

J gene: TRBJ1-6
clone size: .
V gene: TRBV18
D gene: .
CDR3 DNA: TGTGCCAGCTCGCCTAATACAGGGATCGGCAATTCACCCCTCCACTTT
CDR3 protein: CASSPNTGIGNSPLHF

J gene: TRBJ2-5
clone size: .
V gene: TRBV5-6
D gene: .
CDR3 DNA: TGTGCCAGCAGCTATAGAAGGGTCGTCCAGGGGGAGACCCAGTACTTC
CDR3 protein: CASSYRRVVQGETQYF

J gene: TRBJ1-1
clone size: .
V gene: TRBV9
D gene: .
CDR3 DNA: TGTGCCAGCAGCGCGAGGCCAGGGGTCTCCACTGAAGCTTTCTTT
CDR3 protein: CASSARPGVSTEAFF

J gene: TRBJ2-7
clone size: .
V gene: TRBV5-5
D gene: .
CDR3 DNA: TGTGCCAGCGAGGAGGGGTACGAGCAGTACTTC
CDR3 protein: CASEEGYEQYF

J gene: TRBJ2-7
clone size: once
V gene: TRBV3-1/TRBV3-2
D gene: .
CDR3 DNA: TGTGCCAGCGGGGCCGGACCATACGAGCAGTACTTC
CDR3 protein: CASGAGPYEQYF